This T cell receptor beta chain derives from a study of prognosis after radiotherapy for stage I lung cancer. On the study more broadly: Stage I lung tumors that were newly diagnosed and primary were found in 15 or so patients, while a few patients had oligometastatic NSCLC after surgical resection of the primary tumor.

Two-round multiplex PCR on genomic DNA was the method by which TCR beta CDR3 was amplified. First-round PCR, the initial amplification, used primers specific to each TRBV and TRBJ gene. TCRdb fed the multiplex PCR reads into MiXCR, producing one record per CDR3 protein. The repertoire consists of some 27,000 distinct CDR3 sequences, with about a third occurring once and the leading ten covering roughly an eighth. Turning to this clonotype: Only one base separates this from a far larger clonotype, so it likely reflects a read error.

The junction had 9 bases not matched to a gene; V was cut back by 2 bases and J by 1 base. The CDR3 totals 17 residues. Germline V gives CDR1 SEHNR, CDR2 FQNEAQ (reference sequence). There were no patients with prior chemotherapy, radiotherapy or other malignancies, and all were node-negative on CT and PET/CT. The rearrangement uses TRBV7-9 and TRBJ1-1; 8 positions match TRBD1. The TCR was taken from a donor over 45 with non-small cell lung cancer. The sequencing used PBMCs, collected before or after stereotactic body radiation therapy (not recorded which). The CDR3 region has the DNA TGTGCCAGCAGCTTAATTTGGGACAGGACTAAGAACACTGAAGCTTTCTTT. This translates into CASSLIWDRTKNTEAFF. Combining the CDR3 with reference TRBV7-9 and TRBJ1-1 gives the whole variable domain DTGVSQNPRHKITKRGQNVTFRCDPISEHNRLYWYRQTLGQGPEFLTYFQNEAQLEKSRLLSDRFSAERPKGSFSTLEIQRTEQGDSAMYLCASSLIWDRTKNTEAFFGQGTRLTVV.